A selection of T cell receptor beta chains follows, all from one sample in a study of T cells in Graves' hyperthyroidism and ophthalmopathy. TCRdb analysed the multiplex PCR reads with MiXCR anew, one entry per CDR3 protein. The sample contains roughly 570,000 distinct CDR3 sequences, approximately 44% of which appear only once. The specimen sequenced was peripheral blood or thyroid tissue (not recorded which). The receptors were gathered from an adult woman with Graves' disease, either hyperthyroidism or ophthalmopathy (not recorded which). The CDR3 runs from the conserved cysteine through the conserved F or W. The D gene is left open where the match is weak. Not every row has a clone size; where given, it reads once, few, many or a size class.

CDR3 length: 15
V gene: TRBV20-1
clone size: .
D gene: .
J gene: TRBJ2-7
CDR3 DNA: TGCAGTGCTAGAGATCGGAAGGGGTGGTCAGACGAGCAGTACTTC
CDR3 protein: CSARDRKGWSDEQYF

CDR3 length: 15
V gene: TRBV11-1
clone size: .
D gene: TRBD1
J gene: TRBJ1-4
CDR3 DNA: TGTGCCAGCAGCTTCGACAGGGGGACGGATGAAAAACTGTTTTTT
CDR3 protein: CASSFDRGTDEKLFF

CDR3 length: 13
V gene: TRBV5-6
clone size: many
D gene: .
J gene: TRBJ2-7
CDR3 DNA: TGTGCCAGCAGCTTTAGGACACGATACGAGCAGTACTTC
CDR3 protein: CASSFRTRYEQYF

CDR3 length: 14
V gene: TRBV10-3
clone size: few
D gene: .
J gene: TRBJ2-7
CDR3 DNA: TGTGCCAGCAGTCCCGGGACGCGCTCCTACGAGCAGTACTTC
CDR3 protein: CASSPGTRSYEQYF

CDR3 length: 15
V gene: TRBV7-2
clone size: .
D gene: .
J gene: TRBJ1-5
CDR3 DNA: TGTGCCAGCAGCATAAAAACGCTAGGACTGGAGACCCAGCATTTT
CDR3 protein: CASSIKTLGLETQHF

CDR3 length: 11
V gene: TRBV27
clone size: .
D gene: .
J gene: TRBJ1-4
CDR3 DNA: TGTGCTAGTGACCGCGTGTTGAAACTGTTTTTT
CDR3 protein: CASDRVLKLFF

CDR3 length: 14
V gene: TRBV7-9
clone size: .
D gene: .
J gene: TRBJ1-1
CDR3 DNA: TGTGCCAGCAGCTCGAGTGGAGGGATCACTGAAGCTTTCTTT
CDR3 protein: CASSSSGGITEAFF

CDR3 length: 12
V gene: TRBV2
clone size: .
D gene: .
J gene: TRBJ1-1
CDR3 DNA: TGTGCCAGCAGTGAGCAGGGTGTAGGAGCTTTCTTT
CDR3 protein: CASSEQGVGAFF

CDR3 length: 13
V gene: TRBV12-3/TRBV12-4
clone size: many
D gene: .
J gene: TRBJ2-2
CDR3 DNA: TGTGCCACCGAGGCAGGTCCTGGCGGGGAGCTGTTTTTT
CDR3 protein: CATEAGPGGELFF

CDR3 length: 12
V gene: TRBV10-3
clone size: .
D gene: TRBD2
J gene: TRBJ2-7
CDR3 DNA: TGTGCCCTAGCGGGTCAGGCCTACGAGCAGTACTTC
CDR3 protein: CALAGQAYEQYF

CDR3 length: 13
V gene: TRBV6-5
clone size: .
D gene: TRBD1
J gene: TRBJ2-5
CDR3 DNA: TGTGCCAGCAGTTACGCCGGGACAGGGGCCCAGTACTTC
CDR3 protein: CASSYAGTGAQYF

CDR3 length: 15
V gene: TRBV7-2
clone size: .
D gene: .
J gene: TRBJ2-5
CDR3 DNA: TGTGCCAGCAGCTTAGATAGGGGGTACCAAGAGACCCAGTACTTC
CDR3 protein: CASSLDRGYQETQYF

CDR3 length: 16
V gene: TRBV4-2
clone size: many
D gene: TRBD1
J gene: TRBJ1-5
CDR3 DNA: TGTGCCAGCAGCCAAGATGCCCGGGACAGCCTCTGGCCCCAGCATTTT
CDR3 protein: CASSQDARDSLWPQHF

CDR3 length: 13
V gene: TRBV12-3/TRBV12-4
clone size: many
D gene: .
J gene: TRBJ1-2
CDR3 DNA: TGTGCCAGCAGTTATGGGGCTTTCTATGGCTACACCTTC
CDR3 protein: CASSYGAFYGYTF

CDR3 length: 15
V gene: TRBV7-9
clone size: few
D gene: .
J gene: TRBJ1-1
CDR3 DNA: TGTGCCAGCGAGAGCTTACGACAGGTAACTCCTGAAGCTTTCTTT
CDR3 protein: CASESLRQVTPEAFF

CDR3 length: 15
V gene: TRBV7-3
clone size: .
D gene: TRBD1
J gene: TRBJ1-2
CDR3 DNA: TGTGCCAGCAGCAGCACCCGGACAGGGGACTATGGCTACACCTTC
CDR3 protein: CASSSTRTGDYGYTF

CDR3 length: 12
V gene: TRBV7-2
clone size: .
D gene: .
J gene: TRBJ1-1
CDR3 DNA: TGTGCCAGCAGCTTAGGTGAGGGAACTGGGGACTTT
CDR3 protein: CASSLGEGTGDF

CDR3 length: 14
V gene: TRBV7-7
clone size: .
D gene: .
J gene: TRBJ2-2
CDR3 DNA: TGTGCCAGCAGCTTAGAAGAGAACACCGGGGAGCTGTTTTTT
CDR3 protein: CASSLEENTGELFF

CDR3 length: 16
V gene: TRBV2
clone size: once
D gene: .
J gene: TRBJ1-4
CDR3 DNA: TGTGCCAGCGGGGGAAATCTCCGGGACTGGAATGAAAAACTGTTTTTT
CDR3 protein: CASGGNLRDWNEKLFF

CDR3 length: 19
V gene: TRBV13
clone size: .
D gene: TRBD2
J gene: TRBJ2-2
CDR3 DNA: TGTGCCAGCAGCGACCGGACTAGCGGGAGGCCCGGAGAGACCGGGGAGCTGTTTTTT
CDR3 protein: CASSDRTSGRPGETGELFF

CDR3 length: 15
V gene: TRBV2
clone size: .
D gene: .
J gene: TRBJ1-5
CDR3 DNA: TGTGCCAGCAGTGAAGGGACTAGCGGGTTGAAGACCCAGCATTTT
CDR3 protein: CASSEGTSGLKTQHF

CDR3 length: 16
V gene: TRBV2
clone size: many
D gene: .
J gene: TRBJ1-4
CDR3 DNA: TGTGCCAGCAGTGAAGATTACAGCCTAACTAATGAAAAACTGTTTTTT
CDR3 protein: CASSEDYSLTNEKLFF

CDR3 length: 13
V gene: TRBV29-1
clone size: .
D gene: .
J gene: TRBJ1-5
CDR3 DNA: TGCAGCGTTGGCGGACAGCCCAATCAGCCCCAGCATTTT
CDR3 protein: CSVGGQPNQPQHF

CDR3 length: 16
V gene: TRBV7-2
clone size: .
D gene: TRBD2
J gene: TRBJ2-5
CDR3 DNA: TGTGCCAGCAGTTCCCTCGGGGGGGCGGGAGCAGAGACCCAGTACTTC
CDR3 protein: CASSSLGGAGAETQYF

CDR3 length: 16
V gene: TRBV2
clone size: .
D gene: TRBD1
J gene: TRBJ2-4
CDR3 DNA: TGTGCCAGCAGTTCAACACAGGGGTCAGTCGGGGACATTCAGTACTTC
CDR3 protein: CASSSTQGSVGDIQYF

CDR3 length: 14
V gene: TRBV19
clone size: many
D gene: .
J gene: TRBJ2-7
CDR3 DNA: TGTGCCAGTAGTATTGGTGGGAGAGGATACGAGCAGTACTTC
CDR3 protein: CASSIGGRGYEQYF

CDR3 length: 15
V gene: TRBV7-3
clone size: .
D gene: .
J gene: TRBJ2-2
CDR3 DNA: TGTGCCAGCAGCTTAAGGCAGGGGGGGAACGGGGAGCTGTTTTTT
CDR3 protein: CASSLRQGGNGELFF

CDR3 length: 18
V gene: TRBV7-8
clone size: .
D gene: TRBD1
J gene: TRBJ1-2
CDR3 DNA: TGCGCCAGCAGCGATAAGGGACAGGGTTACGGTTGGGGATATGGCTACACCTTC
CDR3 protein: CASSDKGQGYGWGYGYTF

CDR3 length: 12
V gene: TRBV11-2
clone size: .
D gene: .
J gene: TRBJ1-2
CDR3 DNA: TGTGCCAGCAGCGGAGGGGGTCATGGCTACACCTTC
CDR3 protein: CASSGGGHGYTF

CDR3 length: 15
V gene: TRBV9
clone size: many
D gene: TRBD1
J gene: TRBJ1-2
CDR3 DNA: TGTGCCAGCAGCGTCGGGGGTGGGACAGGGGACGGCTACACCTTC
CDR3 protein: CASSVGGGTGDGYTF

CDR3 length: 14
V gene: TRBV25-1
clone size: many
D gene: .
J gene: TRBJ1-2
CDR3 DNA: TGTGCCAGCAGTGCAAAACAGGTTACCAATGACTACACCTTC
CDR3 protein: CASSAKQVTNDYTF

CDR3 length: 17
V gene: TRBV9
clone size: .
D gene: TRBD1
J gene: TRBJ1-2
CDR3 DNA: TGTGCCAGCAGCGCCTCCCCCGGACAGGGGCGCAGAAGTGGCTACACCTTC
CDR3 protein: CASSASPGQGRRSGYTF

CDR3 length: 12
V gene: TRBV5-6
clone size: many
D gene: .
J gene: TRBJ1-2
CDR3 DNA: TGTGCCAGCAGCACGGCTAACTATGGCTACACCTTC
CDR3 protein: CASSTANYGYTF

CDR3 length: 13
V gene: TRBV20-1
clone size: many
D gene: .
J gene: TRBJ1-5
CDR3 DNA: TGCAGTGCTCCTAGGGGGTTAAAGCAGCCCCAGCATTTT
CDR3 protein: CSAPRGLKQPQHF

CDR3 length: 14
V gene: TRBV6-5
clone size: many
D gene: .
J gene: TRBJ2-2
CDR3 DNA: TGTGCCAGCAGTTATTACTCAGGGACCGGGGAGCTGTTTTTT
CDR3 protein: CASSYYSGTGELFF

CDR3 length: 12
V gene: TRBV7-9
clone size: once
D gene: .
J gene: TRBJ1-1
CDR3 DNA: TGTGCCAGCAGTCCTGACAGAATAAAAGCTTTCTTT
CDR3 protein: CASSPDRIKAFF

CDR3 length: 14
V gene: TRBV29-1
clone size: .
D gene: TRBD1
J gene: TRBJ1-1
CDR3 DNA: TGCAGCGTTGATGTGACAGGGGGTGGCACTGAAGCTTTCTTT
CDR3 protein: CSVDVTGGGTEAFF

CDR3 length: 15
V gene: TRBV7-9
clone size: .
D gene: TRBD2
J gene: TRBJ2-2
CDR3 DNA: TGTGCCAGCAGCGGCGGTGGCGGGAGAGCCGGGGAGCTGTTTTTT
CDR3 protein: CASSGGGGRAGELFF

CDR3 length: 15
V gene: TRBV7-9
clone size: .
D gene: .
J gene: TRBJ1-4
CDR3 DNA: TGTGCCAGCAGCCAGACAGGACAGAGAGGTGAAAAACTGTTTTTT
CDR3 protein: CASSQTGQRGEKLFF

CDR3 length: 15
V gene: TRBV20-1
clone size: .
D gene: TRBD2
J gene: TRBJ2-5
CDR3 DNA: TGCAGTGCTAACCGATGGACTAGCGGCGAAGAGACCCAGTACTTC
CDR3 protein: CSANRWTSGEETQYF

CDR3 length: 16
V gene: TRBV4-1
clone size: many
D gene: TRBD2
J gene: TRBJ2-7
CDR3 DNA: TGCGCCAGCAGCCAAGCCCCAGCGGGAGAATGGTACGAGCAGTACTTC
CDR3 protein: CASSQAPAGEWYEQYF

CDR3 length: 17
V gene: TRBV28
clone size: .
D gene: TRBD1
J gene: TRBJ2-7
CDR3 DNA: TGTGCCACTCGGCCGGGACAGGGTTTTTGGGGTTCCTACGAGCAGTACTTC
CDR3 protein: CATRPGQGFWGSYEQYF

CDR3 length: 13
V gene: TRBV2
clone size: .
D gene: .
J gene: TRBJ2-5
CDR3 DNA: TGTGCCAGCAGACAGTATAGCAATCAGCCCCAGTACTTC
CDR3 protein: CASRQYSNQPQYF

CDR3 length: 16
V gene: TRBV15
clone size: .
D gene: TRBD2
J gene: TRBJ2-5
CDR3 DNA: TGTGCCACCAGCAGAACGTCCGGACTAGCGGAAGAGACCCAGTACTTC
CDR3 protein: CATSRTSGLAEETQYF

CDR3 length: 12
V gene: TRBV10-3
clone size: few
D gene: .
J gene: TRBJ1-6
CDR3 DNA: TGTGCCAGCAGTTTACAGAATTCACCCCTCCACTTT
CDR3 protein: CASSLQNSPLHF

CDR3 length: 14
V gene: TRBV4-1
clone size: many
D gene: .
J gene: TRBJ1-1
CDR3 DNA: TGCGCCAGCAGCCAAGTGGGCATGAACACTGAAGCTTTCTTT
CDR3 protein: CASSQVGMNTEAFF

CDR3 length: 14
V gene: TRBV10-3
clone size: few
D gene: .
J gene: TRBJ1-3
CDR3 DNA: TGTGCCATCAGTGAGGGGTTCGGTGGAAACACCATATATTTT
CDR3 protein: CAISEGFGGNTIYF

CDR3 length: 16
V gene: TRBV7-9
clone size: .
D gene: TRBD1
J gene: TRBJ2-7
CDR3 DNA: TGTGCCAGCTCTTGGGGGATTGGACAGGACTCCTACGAGCAGTACTTC
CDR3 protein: CASSWGIGQDSYEQYF

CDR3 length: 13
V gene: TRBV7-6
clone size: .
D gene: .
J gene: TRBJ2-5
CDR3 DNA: TGTGCCAGCAACCGGGCAACAGGAGAGACCCAGTACTTC
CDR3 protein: CASNRATGETQYF

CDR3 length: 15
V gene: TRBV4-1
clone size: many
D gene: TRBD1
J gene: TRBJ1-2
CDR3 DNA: TGCGCCAGCAGCCGACCGGACAGGGTTGGCTATGGCTACACCTTC
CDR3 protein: CASSRPDRVGYGYTF

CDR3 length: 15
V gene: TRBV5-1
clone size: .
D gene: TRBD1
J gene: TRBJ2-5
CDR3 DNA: TGCGCCAGCAGCGAAGGGGGCGGCCGCCAAGAGACCCAGTACTTC
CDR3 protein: CASSEGGGRQETQYF

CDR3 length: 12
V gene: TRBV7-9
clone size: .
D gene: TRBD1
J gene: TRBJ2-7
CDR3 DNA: TGTGCCAGCAGCCAAGGACAGGGTGATCAAGACTTC
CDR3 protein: CASSQGQGDQDF

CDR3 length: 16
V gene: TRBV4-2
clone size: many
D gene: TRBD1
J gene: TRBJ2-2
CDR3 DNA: TGTGCCAGCAGCCAAGAGACAGGGGCGAACACCGGGGAGCTGTTTTTT
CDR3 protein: CASSQETGANTGELFF

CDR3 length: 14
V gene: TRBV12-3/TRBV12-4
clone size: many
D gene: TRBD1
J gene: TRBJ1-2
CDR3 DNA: TGTGCCAGCAGTTTCGGCAGGGGGAACTATGGCTACACCTTC
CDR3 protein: CASSFGRGNYGYTF

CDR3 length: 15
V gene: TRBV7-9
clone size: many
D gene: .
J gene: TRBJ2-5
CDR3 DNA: TGTGCCAGCAGCTTGGGGCCCGAGAACGGGGAGACCCAGTACTTC
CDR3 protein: CASSLGPENGETQYF

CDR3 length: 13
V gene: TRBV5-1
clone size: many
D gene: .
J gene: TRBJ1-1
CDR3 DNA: TGCGCCAGCAGCTTGGTAACCGCTGCTGAAGCTTTCTTT
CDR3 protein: CASSLVTAAEAFF

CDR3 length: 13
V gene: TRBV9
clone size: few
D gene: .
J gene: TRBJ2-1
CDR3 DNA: TGTGCCAGCAGCGGAAGGTTGGGCAATGAGCAGTTCTTC
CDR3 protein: CASSGRLGNEQFF

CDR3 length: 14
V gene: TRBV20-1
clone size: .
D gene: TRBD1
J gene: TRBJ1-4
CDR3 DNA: TGCAGTGTCTCGGGGACAGGGGGGGGTGAAAAGCTGTTTTTT
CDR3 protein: CSVSGTGGGEKLFF

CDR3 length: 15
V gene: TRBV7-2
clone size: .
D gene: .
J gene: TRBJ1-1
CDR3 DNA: TGTGCCAGCAGCTTGACTAGCGGGGAGAACACTGAAGCTTTCTTT
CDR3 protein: CASSLTSGENTEAFF